A single sample is the source of the 9 T cell receptor beta chains below, sequenced in a study of post-analysis software for immune sequencing data. The antigens these receptors bind are not known. The library was made from cDNA and included unique molecular identifiers. TCRdb processed the PCR reads anew with MiXCR; each CDR3 protein has one entry. The sample consists of approximately 690,000 distinct CDR3 sequences, approximately 59% of them appearing once. General study points: Roughly 5 TRBV segments (TRBV5-6, TRBV5-1 and TRBV20-1 among them) occurred more frequently in patients than in controls.

The specimen sequenced was blood. All receptors come from a girl aged 2-10 years with multiple sclerosis.

In this sample, this clonotype turned up once. V usage is TRBV18 and J usage is TRBJ1-5; D is ambiguous. CDR1 and CDR2 from the germline V gene are KGHSH and LQKENI. This CDR3 is built from 13 residues. The V gene lost 2 bases and the J gene lost 6 bases, with 8 bases spanning the gap. The CDR3 here is CASSPEDGQPQHF. In nucleotides, the CDR3 is TGTGCCAGCTCACCAGAGGATGGTCAGCCCCAGCATTTT.

This chain links TRBV5-7 with TRBJ1-1; D is unresolved. Being an ORF, TRBV5-7 has a function that is uncertain. This CDR3 is built from 13 residues. Trimming took off 0 bases at V and 13 bases at J, with 16 bases between the two ends. The chain's CDR3 is CASSLVESEHGFF. In DNA form, the CDR3 reads TGTGCCAGCAGCTTGGTCGAATCGGAGCACGGTTTCTTT.

This chain uses TRBV29-1 with TRBJ2-5, with 8 bases identical to TRBD1. The CDR3 has 14 amino acids. Germline-derived CDR1 and CDR2 are SQVTM and ANQGSEA. V lost 4 bases, J lost 1 base, and 5 bases stayed unmatched. DNA of the CDR3: TGCAGCGTTGGTCAGGGGGCAACCCAAGAGACCCAGTACTTC. This codes for CSVGQGATQETQYF. Supplemented by reference TRBV29-1 and TRBJ2-5, the full variable domain reads SAVISQKPSRDICQRGTSLTIQCQVDSQVTMMFWYRQQPGQSLTLIATANQGSEATYESGFVIDKFPISRPNLTFSTLTVSNMSPEDSSIYLCSVGQGATQETQYFGPGTRLLVL.

This clonotype has a handful of counts. The V gene is TRBV20-1, the J gene TRBJ2-1; perhaps D is TRBD1 or TRBD2 (6 bases each). This CDR3 comprises 12 residues. Trimming left V 2 bases short and J 7 bases short, with 9 bases between. Germline loops: CDR1 DFQATT, CDR2 SNEGSKA (reference sequence). CDR3 loop: CSARRGGNEQFF. The CDR3 region has the DNA TGCAGTGCTAGAAGAGGGGGGAATGAGCAGTTCTTC.

This clonotype was counted once. The chain links TRBV6-1 to TRBJ2-3; D not certain. This CDR3 contains 11 residues. The germline V gene encodes CDR1 MNHNS and CDR2 SASEGT. The V gene lost 4 bases and the J gene lost 4 bases, with 3 bases spanning the gap. The CDR3 sequence is CASSAPDTQYF. CDR3 nucleotides: TGTGCCAGCAGTGCCCCAGATACGCAGTATTTT.

This clonotype came up a few times. This chain joins TRBV27 and TRBJ2-5, with 8 bases fitting TRBD1. Germline values: CDR1 MNHEY, CDR2 SMNVEV (reference sequence). After removal of 6 bases from V and 7 bases from J, the junction contained 10 bases not matched to a gene. The CDR3 runs to 14 residues. CDR3 nucleotides: TGTGCCAGCAGCAGGGACAGGACCGTGTGGACCCAGTACTTC. This gives the protein CASSRDRTVWTQYF.

This chain joins TRBV2 and TRBJ1-2, with D maybe TRBD1 (5 bases). Per germline, CDR1 SNHLY and CDR2 FYNNEI. The V gene lost 2 bases and the J gene lost 8 bases, with 12 bases spanning the gap. The CDR3 spans 13 residues. CDR3 in amino acids: CASSERTRPGYTF. The CDR3 DNA reads as TGTGCCAGCAGTGAAAGGACACGTCCCGGCTACACCTTC.

Note on this clonotype: One end of the junction fails to match germline, which may point to a read error. V is TRBV5-1 and J is TRBJ1-5; the D is unclear. CDR1 and CDR2 from the germline V gene are SGHRS and YFSETQ. This CDR3 has 15 residues. The CDR3 coding sequence is TGCGCCAACAGCTTGGTAGGTGATAGCAATCAGCCCCAGCATTTT. This gives the protein CANSLVGDSNQPQHF.

This clonotype was seen only a few times. The rearrangement links TRBV10-2 to TRBJ2-5; D might be TRBD1 (5 bases). CDR1 and CDR2 (germline): WSHSY, SAAADI. With 4 bases removed from V and 5 bases from J, the gap between germline ends came to 14 bases. The CDR3 contains 14 residues. The CDR3 region is CASSVSQGWETQYF. The CDR3 nucleotides are TGCGCCAGCAGTGTCTCCCAGGGATGGGAGACCCAGTACTTC.